This T cell receptor beta chain is drawn from a study of control samples from healthy donors and cancer patients. The CDR3 consists of 14 residues. V lost 3 bases and J lost 1, with 10 bases in between. The germline V gene has CDR1 SGHRS and CDR2 YFSETQ. Clones were sequenced by immunoSEQ multiplex PCR, and TCRdb holds only the in-frame ones, with some missing. Altogether approximately 87,000 clones are present, 93% being singletons, with the ten largest covering 1.3%. The source is a woman between 35 and 50 years old with lung cancer. V is TRBV5-1 and J is TRBJ2-5; D is uncertain. The specimen was PBMCs. CDR3 amino acids: CASSSPPVQETQYF. The CDR3 region has the DNA TGCGCCAGCAGCTCCCCCCCAGTCCAAGAGACCCAGTACTTC.